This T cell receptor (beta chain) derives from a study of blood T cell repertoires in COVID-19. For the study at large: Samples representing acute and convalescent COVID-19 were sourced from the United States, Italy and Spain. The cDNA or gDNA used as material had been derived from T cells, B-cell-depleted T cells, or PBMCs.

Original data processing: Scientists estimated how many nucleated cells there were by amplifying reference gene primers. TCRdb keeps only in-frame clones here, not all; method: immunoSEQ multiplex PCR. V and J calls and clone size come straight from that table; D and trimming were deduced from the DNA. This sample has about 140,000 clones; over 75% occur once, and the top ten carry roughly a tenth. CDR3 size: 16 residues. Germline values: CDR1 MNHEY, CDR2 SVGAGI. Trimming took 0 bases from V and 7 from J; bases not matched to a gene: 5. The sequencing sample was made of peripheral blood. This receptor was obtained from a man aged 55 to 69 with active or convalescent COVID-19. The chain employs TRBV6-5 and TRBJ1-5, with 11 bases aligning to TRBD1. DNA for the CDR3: TGTGCCAGCAGTTACTCCTGGACAGGGGGCAGGCAGCCCCAGCATTTT. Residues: CASSYSWTGGRQPQHF.